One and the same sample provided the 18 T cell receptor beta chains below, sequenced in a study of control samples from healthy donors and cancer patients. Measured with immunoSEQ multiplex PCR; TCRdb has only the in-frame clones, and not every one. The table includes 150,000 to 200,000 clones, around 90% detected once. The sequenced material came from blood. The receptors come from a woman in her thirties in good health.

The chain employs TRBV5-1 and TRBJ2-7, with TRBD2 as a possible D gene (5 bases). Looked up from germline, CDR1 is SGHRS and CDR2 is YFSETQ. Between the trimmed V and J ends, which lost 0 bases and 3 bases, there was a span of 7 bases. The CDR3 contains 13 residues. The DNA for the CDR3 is TGCGCCAGCAGCTTGGCGGGATTCTACGAGCAGTACTTC. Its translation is CASSLAGFYEQYF. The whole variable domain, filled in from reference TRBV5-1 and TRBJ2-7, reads KAGVTQTPRYLIKTRGQQVTLSCSPISGHRSVSWYQQTPGQGLQFLFEYFSETQRNKGNFPGRFSGRQFSNSRSEMNVSTLELGDSALYLCASSLAGFYEQYFGPGTRLTVT.

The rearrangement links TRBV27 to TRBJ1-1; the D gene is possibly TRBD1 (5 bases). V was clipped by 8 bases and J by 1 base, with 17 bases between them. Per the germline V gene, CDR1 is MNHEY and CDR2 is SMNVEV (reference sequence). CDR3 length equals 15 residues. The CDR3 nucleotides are TGTGCCAGCGGTGAACGGGGGACGAGGAACACTGAAGCTTTCTTT. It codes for CASGERGTRNTEAFF.

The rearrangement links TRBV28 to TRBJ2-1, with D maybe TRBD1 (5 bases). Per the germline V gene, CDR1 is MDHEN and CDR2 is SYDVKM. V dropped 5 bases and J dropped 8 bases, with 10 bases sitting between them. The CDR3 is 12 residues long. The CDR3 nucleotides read TGTGCCAGCAGTCAAGAACAGGATGAGCAGTTCTTC. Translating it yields CASSQEQDEQFF.

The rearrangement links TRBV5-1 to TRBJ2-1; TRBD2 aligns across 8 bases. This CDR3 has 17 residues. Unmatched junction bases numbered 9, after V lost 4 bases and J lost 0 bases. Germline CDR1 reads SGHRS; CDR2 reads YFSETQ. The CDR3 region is CASSLGPSGSSYNEQFF. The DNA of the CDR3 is TGCGCCAGCAGCCTCGGCCCCAGCGGGAGCTCCTACAATGAGCAGTTCTTC.

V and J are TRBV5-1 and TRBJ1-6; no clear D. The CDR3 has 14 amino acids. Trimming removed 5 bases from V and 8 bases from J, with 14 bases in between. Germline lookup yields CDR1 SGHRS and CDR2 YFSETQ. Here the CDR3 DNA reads TGCGCCAGCAGGGTCACTAACTCGGATTCACCCCTCCACTTT. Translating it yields CASRVTNSDSPLHF.

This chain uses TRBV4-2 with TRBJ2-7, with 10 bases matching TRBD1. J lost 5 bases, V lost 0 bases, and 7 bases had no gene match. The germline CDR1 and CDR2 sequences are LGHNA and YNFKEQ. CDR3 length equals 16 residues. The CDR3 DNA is TGTGCCAGCAGCCAAGATCTTCCGACAGGGGGCAACGAGCAGTACTTC. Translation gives CASSQDLPTGGNEQYF.

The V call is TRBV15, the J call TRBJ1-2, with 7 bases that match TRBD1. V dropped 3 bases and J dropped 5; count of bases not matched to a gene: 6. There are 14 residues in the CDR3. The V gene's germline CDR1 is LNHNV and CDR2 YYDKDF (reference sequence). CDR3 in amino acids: CATSRRDREYGYTF. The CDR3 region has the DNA TGTGCCACCAGCAGGCGGGACAGAGAGTATGGCTACACCTTC.

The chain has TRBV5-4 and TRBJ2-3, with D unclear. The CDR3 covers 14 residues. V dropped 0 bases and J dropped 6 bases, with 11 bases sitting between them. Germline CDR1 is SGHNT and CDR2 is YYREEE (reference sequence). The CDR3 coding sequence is TGTGCCAGCAGCTTGGGACCCGACGCCGATACGCAGTATTTT. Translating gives CASSLGPDADTQYF.

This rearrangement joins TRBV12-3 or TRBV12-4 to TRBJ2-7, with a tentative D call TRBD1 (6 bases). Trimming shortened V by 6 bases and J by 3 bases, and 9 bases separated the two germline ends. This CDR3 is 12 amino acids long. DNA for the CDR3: TGTGCCAGCAGCCTGACAGGCTACGAGCAGTACTTC. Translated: CASSLTGYEQYF.

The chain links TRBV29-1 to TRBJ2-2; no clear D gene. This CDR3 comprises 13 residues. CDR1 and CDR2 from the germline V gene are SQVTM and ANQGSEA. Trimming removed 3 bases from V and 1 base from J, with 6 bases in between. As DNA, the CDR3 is TGCAGCGTTGATACCGGGAACACCGGGGAGCTGTTTTTT. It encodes CSVDTGNTGELFF.

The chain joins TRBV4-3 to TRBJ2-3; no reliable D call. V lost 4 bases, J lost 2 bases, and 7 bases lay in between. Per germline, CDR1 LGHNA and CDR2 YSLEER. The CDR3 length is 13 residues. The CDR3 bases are TGCGCCAGCAGCCCCGGACCCACAGATACGCAGTATTTT. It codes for CASSPGPTDTQYF.

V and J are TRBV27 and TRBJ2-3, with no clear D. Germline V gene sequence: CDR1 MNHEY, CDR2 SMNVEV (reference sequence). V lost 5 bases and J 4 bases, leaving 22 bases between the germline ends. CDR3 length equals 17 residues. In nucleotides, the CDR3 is TGTGCCAGCAGTCTACTATCTGATTACCCCCGCGCAGATACGCAGTATTTT. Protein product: CASSLLSDYPRADTQYF.

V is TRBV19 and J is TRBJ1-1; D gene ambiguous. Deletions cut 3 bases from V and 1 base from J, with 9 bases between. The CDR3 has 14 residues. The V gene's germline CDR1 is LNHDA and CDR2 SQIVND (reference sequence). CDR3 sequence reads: CASSIQSRNTEAFF. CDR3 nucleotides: TGTGCCAGTAGTATCCAGTCTAGGAACACTGAAGCTTTCTTT.

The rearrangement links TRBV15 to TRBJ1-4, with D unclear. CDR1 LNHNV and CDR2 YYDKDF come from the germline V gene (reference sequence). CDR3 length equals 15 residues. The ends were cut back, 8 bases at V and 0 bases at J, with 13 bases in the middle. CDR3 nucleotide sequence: TGTGCCACCCGGGATAACCCTGCAACTAATGAAAAACTGTTTTTT. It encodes CATRDNPATNEKLFF.

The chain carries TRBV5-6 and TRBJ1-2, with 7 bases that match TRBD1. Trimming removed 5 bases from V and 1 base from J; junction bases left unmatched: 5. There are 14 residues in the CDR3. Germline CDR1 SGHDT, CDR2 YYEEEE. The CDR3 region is CASRADRVNYGYTF. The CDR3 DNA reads TGTGCCAGCAGGGCTGACAGGGTTAACTATGGCTACACCTTC.

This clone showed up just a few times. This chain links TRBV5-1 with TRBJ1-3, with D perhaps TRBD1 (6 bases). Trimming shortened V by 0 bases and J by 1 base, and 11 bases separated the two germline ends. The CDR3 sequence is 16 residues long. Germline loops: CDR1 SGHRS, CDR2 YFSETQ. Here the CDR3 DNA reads TGCGCCAGCAGCTTGGAGGCAGGGGCGTCTGGAAACACCATATATTTT. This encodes CASSLEAGASGNTIYF.

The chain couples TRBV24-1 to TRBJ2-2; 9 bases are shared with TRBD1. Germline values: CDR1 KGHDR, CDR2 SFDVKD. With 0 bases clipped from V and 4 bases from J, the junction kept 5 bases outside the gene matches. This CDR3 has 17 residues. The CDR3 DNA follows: TGTGCCACCAGTGATTTGGGGACAGGGACTTTCACCGGGGAGCTGTTTTTT. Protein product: CATSDLGTGTFTGELFF.

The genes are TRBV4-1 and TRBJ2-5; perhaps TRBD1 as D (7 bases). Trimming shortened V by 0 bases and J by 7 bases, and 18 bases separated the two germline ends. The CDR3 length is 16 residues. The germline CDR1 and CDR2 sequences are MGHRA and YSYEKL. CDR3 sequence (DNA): TGCGCCAGCAGCCAAGAAGGAGGGACAGTCCCTAGGACCCAGTACTTC. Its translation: CASSQEGGTVPRTQYF.